These 15 T cell receptor beta chains share one sample of origin, sequenced in a study of breast tumors, draining lymph nodes, adjacent tissues. Samples came from axillary lymph nodes draining the breast cancer. TCRdb re-called the multiplex PCR reads with MiXCR, one entry per CDR3 protein. This sample yields roughly 80,000 distinct CDR3 sequences, of which approximately 19% are seen a single time; 2% to 2.5% belongs to the top ten. The sample consisted of axillary lymph node tissue. The receptors come from a female donor with breast cancer. Some clones in this sample may be carry-over from other donors' samples.

This clonotype was observed many times. The V and J genes are TRBV7-9 and TRBJ2-7; no clear D gene. Germline V gene lookup returns CDR1 SEHNR and CDR2 FQNEAQ (reference sequence). CDR3 length equals 13 residues. V was trimmed by 6 bases and J by 4 bases, leaving 13 bases between them. The DNA for the CDR3 is TGTGCCAGCAGTCGATTAGGCCCGTACGAGCAGTACTTC. Translation: CASSRLGPYEQYF.

The chain recombines TRBV3-1 with TRBJ1-4; D remains ambiguous. Trimming removed 1 base at V and 5 bases at J, with 5 bases between. Germline CDR1 LGHDT, CDR2 YNNKEL (reference sequence). The CDR3 sequence is 13 residues long. The CDR3 DNA is TGTGCCAGCAGCCAAGTTTCCAATGAAAAACTGTTTTTT. This translates into CASSQVSNEKLFF.

Many counts were recorded for this clonotype. The V call is TRBV4-2, the J call TRBJ1-5, with 7 positions matching TRBD1. CDR3 length: 16 amino acids. The V gene end was trimmed by 0 bases and the J gene end by 3 bases; junction bases not matched to a gene: 5. Germline CDR1 reads LGHNA; CDR2 reads YNFKEQ. CDR3 nucleotides: TGTGCCAGCAGCCAAGACGCACAGGGGCCCAATCAGCCCCAGCATTTT. Translating it yields CASSQDAQGPNQPQHF.

This clonotype was observed many times. The chain carries TRBV5-1 and TRBJ2-3; 9 bases are shared with TRBD2. This CDR3 region has 15 residues. Germline CDR1 and CDR2: SGHRS and YFSETQ. The J segment lost 4 bases and the V segment lost 7 bases, leaving 10 bases of the junction unmatched. CDR3 bases: TGCGCCAGCGCCCGGGCGGGAGGGCTCCCAGATACGCAGTATTTT. Encoded protein: CASARAGGLPDTQYF.

This clonotype was seen repeatedly, ten times or more. The chain joins TRBV7-2 to TRBJ2-5; 8 bases align to TRBD2. CDR1 is SGHTA, CDR2 FQGNSA, per germline. The CDR3 is 13 amino acids. V dropped 3 bases and J dropped 4; count of bases not matched to a gene: 1. The CDR3 spells CASSFSGTETQYF. The CDR3 DNA reads as TGTGCCAGCAGCTTTAGCGGGACAGAGACCCAGTACTTC.

Turning to this clonotype: A much larger clone differs from this one at a single base, so this may be a read error. The missing conserved phenylalanine or tryptophan at the end of this CDR3 makes a read error likely. V gene TRBV4-3 combines with J gene TRBJ1-4; D possibly corresponds to TRBD1 (5 bases). With 1 base removed from V and 8 bases from J, the gap between germline ends came to 20 bases. Germline V CDR1 and CDR2: LGHNA, YSLEER. The CDR3 is 17 amino acids. This chain's CDR3 is CASSQAPRTGGEEKLFS. Here the CDR3 DNA reads TGCGCCAGCAGCCAAGCCCCTCGGACTGGAGGGGAAGAAAAACTGTTTTCT.

CDR3 in amino acids: CASSRKVVEGLASSYEQYF. The CDR3 region has the DNA TGTGCCAGCAGTAGAAAGGTTGTAGAGGGTCTAGCGAGTTCCTACGAGCAGTACTTC. V gene TRBV6-1 combines with J gene TRBJ2-7; TRBD2 is a possible D gene (6 bases). Germline CDR1 is MNHNS and CDR2 is SASEGT. Trimming removed 5 bases at V and 1 base at J, with 27 bases between. CDR3 length: 19 residues.

There are many counts of this clonotype. The chain links TRBV20-1 to TRBJ2-5, with 10 nucleotides matching TRBD2. V lost 2 bases, J lost 5 bases, and 5 bases stayed unmatched. Germline V gene sequence: CDR1 DFQATT, CDR2 SNEGSKA (reference sequence). This CDR3 spans 14 amino acids. Here the CDR3 DNA reads TGCAGTGCTAGACCTAGCGGGAGTGCGGAGACCCAGTACTTC. Residues: CSARPSGSAETQYF.

This clonotype was found many times. This chain connects TRBV2 to TRBJ2-5, with D possibly being TRBD2 (6 bases). This CDR3 region has 15 residues. Trimming removed 6 bases from V and 2 bases from J, with 16 bases in between. Germline V gives CDR1 SNHLY, CDR2 FYNNEI. The DNA for the CDR3 is TGTGCCAGCAGGCGAGCGGGCTTTCGTCAAGAGACCCAGTACTTC. Residues: CASRRAGFRQETQYF.

This clonotype was seen many times. The chain joins TRBV19 to TRBJ2-1; a weak D match, TRBD2 (5 bases). Germline CDR1 and CDR2: LNHDA and SQIVND (reference sequence). This CDR3 contains 15 residues. V dropped 7 bases and J dropped 2 bases, with 15 bases sitting between them. Here the CDR3 DNA reads TGTGCCAGTAAAATTGAGGGAGTTGCCTACAATGAGCAGTTCTTC. Translation: CASKIEGVAYNEQFF.

This clonotype was detected ten times or more. The rearrangement uses TRBV4-2 and TRBJ2-5; TRBD2 matches at 8 bases. The V gene end was trimmed by 4 bases and the J gene end by 9 bases; junction bases not matched to a gene: 16. Looked up from germline, CDR1 is LGHNA and CDR2 is YNFKEQ. The CDR3 loop spans 16 amino acids. CDR3 sequence: CASSPSAGERGGAQYF. CDR3 nucleotide sequence: TGTGCCAGCAGCCCGTCAGCGGGAGAAAGGGGTGGAGCCCAGTACTTC.

This clonotype was recorded at least ten times. V usage is TRBV4-3 and J usage is TRBJ2-3; D perhaps matches TRBD1 (6 bases). With 0 bases removed from V and 6 bases from J, the gap between germline ends came to 13 bases. Germline lookup yields CDR1 LGHNA and CDR2 YSLEER. The CDR3 extends over 15 amino acids. The CDR3 here is CASSQEGFQGDTQYF. CDR3 DNA: TGCGCCAGCAGCCAAGAGGGTTTCCAGGGGGATACGCAGTATTTT.

The gene calls are TRBV28 and TRBJ2-3, with 8 bases lining up with TRBD1. V lost 2 bases and J lost 6; bases outside the gene matches: 16. This CDR3 contains 18 residues. Germline CDR1 reads MDHEN; CDR2 reads SYDVKM. This chain's CDR3 is CASSLGVWVQGETDTQYF. Written as DNA, the CDR3 is TGTGCCAGCAGTTTAGGAGTATGGGTACAGGGGGAGACGGATACGCAGTATTTT. The variable domain in full, completed from reference TRBV28 and TRBJ2-3, reads DVKVTQSSRYLVKRTGEKVFLECVQDMDHENMFWYRQDPGLGLRLIYFSYDVKMKEKGDIPEGYSVSREKKERFSLILESASTNQTSMYLCASSLGVWVQGETDTQYFGPGTRLTVL.

In this sample, this clonotype turned up a few times. CDR3 region: CASSPQGGTGWNEQFF. CDR3 nucleotides: TGTGCCAGCAGCCCCCAGGGGGGGACAGGGTGGAATGAGCAGTTCTTC. The V gene is TRBV12-3 or TRBV12-4, the J gene TRBJ2-1; 9 bases agree with TRBD1. V shed 6 bases, J shed 7 bases, and the junction held 13 bases outside the gene matches. The CDR3 contains 16 residues.

The V gene is TRBV5-4, the J gene TRBJ2-2; TRBD2 agrees at 9 bases. J lost 6 bases, V lost 3 bases, and 6 bases had no gene match. This CDR3 is 15 amino acids long. In germline, CDR1 is SGHNT, CDR2 YYREEE (reference sequence). CDR3 amino acids: CASSSGAGGSGELFF. CDR3 bases: TGTGCCAGCAGCTCCGGAGCGGGAGGATCCGGGGAGCTGTTTTTT.